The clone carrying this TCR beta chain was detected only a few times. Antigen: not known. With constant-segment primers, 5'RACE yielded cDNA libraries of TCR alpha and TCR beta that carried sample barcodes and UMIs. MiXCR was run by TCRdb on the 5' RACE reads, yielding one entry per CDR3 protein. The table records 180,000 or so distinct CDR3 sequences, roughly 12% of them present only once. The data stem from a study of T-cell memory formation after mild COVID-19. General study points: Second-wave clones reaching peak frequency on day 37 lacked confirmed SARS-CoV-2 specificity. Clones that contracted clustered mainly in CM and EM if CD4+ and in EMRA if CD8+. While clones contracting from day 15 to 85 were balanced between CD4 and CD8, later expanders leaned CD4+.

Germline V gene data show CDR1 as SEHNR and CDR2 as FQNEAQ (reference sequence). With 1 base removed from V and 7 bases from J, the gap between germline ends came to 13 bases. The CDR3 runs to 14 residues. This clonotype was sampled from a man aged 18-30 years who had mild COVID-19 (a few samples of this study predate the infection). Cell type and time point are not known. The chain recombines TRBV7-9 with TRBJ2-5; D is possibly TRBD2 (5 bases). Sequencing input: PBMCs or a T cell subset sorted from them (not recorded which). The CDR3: CASSLGASTGTQYF. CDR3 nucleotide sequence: TGTGCCAGCAGCTTAGGCGCTAGCACGGGGACCCAGTACTTC. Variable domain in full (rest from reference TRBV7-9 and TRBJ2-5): DTGVSQNPRHKITKRGQNVTFRCDPISEHNRLYWYRQTLGQGPEFLTYFQNEAQLEKSRLLSDRFSAERPKGSFSTLEIQRTEQGDSAMYLCASSLGASTGTQYFGPGTRLLVL.